The clone carrying this TCR beta chain has only a few counts. This specimen comes from a study of blood T cell repertoires in COVID-19. At the level of the study: T cells, B-cell-depleted T cells, or PBMCs provided the cDNA or gDNA that served as material.

TCRdb keeps only in-frame clones here, not all; method: immunoSEQ multiplex PCR. This table has about 82,000 clones, about 74% appearing once. V lost 5 bases to trimming and J lost 11 bases, with 15 bases between them. The CDR3 is made up of 12 amino acids. Germline values: CDR1 ENHRY, CDR2 SYGVKD. The gene calls are TRBV10-3 and TRBJ1-2, with a tentative D call TRBD1 (5 bases). This TCR was recovered from a human donor with acute or convalescent COVID-19. The donor label of this sample is uncertain. Sample: peripheral blood. CDR3 bases: TGTGCCATCAGTTCCGAGACAGTCGGGTACACCTTC. Translated: CAISSETVGYTF.